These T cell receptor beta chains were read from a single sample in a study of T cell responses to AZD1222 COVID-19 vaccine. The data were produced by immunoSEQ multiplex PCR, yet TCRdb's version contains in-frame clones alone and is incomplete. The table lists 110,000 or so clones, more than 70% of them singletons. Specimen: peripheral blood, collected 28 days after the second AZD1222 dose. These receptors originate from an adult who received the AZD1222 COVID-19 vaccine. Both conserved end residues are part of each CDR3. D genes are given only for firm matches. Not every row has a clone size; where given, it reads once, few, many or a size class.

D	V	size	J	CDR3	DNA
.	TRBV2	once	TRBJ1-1	CASSPTLNTEAFF	TGTGCCAGCAGCCCTACATTGAACACTGAAGCTTTCTTT
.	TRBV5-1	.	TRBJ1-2	CASSFGEINYGYTF	TGCGCCAGCAGCTTCGGGGAAATAAACTATGGCTACACCTTC
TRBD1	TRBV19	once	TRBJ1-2	CASSTTGTGGYTF	TGTGCCAGTAGTACCACCGGGACAGGAGGCTACACCTTC
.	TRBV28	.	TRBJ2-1	CASRDRDASYNEQFF	TGTGCCAGCAGGGACCGGGACGCGTCCTACAATGAGCAGTTCTTC
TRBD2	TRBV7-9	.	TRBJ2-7	CASSPGSAGGPKYEQYF	TGTGCCAGCAGCCCCGGGTCAGCGGGGGGGCCGAAGTACGAGCAGTACTTC
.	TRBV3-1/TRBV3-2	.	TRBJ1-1	CASSQGTVGLKAFF	TGTGCCAGCAGCCAAGGGACAGTCGGGCTGAAAGCTTTCTTT
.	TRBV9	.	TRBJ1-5	CASSVSGAFNQPQHF	TGTGCCAGCAGCGTAAGCGGGGCGTTCAATCAGCCCCAGCATTTT
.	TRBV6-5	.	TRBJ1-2	CASSSGPYNYGYTF	TGTGCCAGCAGTTCAGGGCCCTATAACTATGGCTACACCTTC
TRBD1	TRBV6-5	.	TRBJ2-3	CASSQTGADTQYF	TGTGCCAGCAGCCAAACAGGGGCAGATACGCAGTATTTT
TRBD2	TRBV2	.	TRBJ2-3	CASIGLAGNTQYF	TGTGCCAGCATTGGGCTAGCGGGAAATACGCAGTATTTT
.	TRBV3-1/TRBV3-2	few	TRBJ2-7	CASSPPGQSYEQYF	TGTGCCAGCAGCCCTCCAGGACAGTCCTACGAGCAGTACTTC
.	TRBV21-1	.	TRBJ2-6	CASSKGTSGGARANVLTF	TGTGCCAGCAGCAAAGGGACTAGCGGGGGGGCTCGGGCCAACGTCCTGACTTTC
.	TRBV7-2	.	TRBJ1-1	CASSPHQGNTEAFF	TGTGCCAGCAGCCCTCACCAGGGTAACACTGAAGCTTTCTTT
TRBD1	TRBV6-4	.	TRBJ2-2	CASSPGQGNGELFF	TGTGCCAGCAGTCCGGGACAGGGGAACGGGGAGCTGTTTTTT
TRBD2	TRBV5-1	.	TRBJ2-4	CASSLVASGGDIQYF	TGCGCCAGCAGCTTGGTGGCTAGCGGGGGAGACATTCAGTACTTC
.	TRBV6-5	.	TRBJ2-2	CASRGGRELFF	TGTGCCAGCAGGGGGGGGCGGGAGCTGTTTTTT
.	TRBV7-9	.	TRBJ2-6	CASSPVQWGDVLTF	TGTGCCAGCAGCCCGGTTCAGTGGGGTGACGTCCTGACTTTC
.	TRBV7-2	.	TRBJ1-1	CASSFLNTEAFF	TGTGCCAGCAGCTTTTTGAACACTGAAGCTTTCTTT
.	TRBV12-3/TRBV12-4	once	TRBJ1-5	CASSLAEGQPQHF	TGTGCCAGCAGTTTGGCCGAAGGGCAGCCCCAGCATTTT
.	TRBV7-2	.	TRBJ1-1	CASSSQGNTEAFF	TGTGCCAGCAGTTCACAGGGGAACACTGAAGCTTTCTTT
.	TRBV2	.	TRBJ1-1	CASSDGAGNTEAFF	TGTGCCAGCAGTGATGGGGCGGGGAACACTGAAGCTTTCTTT
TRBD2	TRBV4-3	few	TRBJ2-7	CASSQGFTSGAQSSYEQYF	TGCGCCAGCAGCCAAGGCTTCACTAGCGGGGCCCAAAGCTCCTACGAGCAGTACTTC
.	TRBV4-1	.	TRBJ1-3	CASSQVLGSSSGNTIYF	TGCGCCAGCAGCCAAGTACTGGGTTCGAGCTCTGGAAACACCATATATTTT
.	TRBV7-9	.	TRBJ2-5	CASSRRTVGGTQYF	TGTGCCAGCAGCCGGAGGACAGTGGGCGGGACCCAGTACTTC
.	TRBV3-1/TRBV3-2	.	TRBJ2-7	CASSQGFGAQEQYF	TGTGCCAGCAGCCAAGGATTCGGGGCACAGGAGCAGTACTTC
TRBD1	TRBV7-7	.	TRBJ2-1	CASSPGTGAYNEQFF	TGTGCCAGCAGCCCCGGGACAGGGGCTTACAATGAGCAGTTCTTC
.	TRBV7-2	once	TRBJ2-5	CASSLNLRGQETQYF	TGTGCCAGCAGCTTAAATTTGAGAGGCCAAGAGACCCAGTACTTC
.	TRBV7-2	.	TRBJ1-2	CASSEDGNYGYTF	TGTGCCAGCAGCGAGGACGGGAACTATGGCTACACCTTC
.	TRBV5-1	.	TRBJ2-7	CASSPRDAYEQYF	TGCGCCAGCAGCCCGCGGGACGCCTACGAGCAGTACTTC
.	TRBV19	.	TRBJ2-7	CASSGGRSRNSYEQYF	TGTGCCAGTAGTGGGGGGAGATCGAGGAACTCCTACGAGCAGTACTTC
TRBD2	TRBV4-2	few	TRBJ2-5	CASSQEWRGGKETQYF	TGTGCCAGCAGCCAAGAGTGGCGGGGGGGAAAAGAGACCCAGTACTTC
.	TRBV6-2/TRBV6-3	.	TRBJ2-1	CASSWGRGSDEQFF	TGTGCCAGCAGTTGGGGCAGGGGTTCGGATGAGCAGTTCTTC
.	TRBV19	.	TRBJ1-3	CASTPGPESGNTIYF	TGTGCCAGTACCCCCGGGCCGGAGTCTGGAAACACCATATATTTT
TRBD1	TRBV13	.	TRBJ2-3	CASTDRGRTDTQYF	TGTGCCAGCACCGACAGGGGGCGCACAGATACGCAGTATTTT
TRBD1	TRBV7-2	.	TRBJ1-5	CASSLRDRSNQPQHF	TGTGCCAGCAGTTTAAGGGACAGGAGCAATCAGCCCCAGCATTTT
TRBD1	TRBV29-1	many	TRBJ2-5	CSAGQGAGETQYF	TGCAGCGCCGGACAGGGGGCAGGGGAGACCCAGTACTTC
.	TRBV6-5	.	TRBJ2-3	CATTPRSPGDTQYF	TGTGCCACCACCCCGCGGTCCCCGGGGGATACGCAGTATTTT
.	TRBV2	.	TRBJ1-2	CASSRTGGLNGYTF	TGTGCCAGCAGCAGGACGGGTGGACTCAATGGCTACACCTTC
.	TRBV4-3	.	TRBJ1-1	CASSQGGGLNTEAFF	TGCGCCAGCAGCCAAGGGGGTGGATTGAACACTGAAGCTTTCTTT
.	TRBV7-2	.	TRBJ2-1	CASSGTQGNEQFF	TGTGCCAGCAGCGGGACCCAGGGAAATGAGCAGTTCTTC
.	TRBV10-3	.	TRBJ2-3	CAISDQGSTDTQYF	TGTGCCATCAGTGACCAGGGTTCGACAGATACGCAGTATTTT
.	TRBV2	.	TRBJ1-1	CASSEEGSGTEAFF	TGTGCCAGCAGTGAGGAAGGATCTGGCACTGAAGCTTTCTTT
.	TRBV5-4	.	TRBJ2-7	CASSSPSGGYEQYF	TGTGCCAGCAGCTCACCCTCCGGAGGATACGAGCAGTACTTC
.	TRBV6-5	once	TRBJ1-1	CASSYQGDTEAFF	TGTGCCAGCAGTTACCAGGGAGACACTGAAGCTTTCTTT
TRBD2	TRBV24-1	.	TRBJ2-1	CATGEGPYNEQFF	TGTGCCACCGGGGAGGGACCCTACAATGAGCAGTTCTTC
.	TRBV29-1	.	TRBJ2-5	CSVEDPRSMTQYF	TGCAGCGTTGAAGACCCCCGGAGCATGACCCAGTACTTC
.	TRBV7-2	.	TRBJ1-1	CASTGRLRTEAFF	TGTGCCAGCACCGGCCGTTTGCGTACTGAAGCTTTCTTT
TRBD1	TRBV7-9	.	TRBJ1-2	CASSPDLGQGSDYGYTF	TGTGCCAGCAGCCCCGACCTAGGACAGGGGTCGGACTATGGCTACACCTTC
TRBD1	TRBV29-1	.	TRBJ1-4	CSVRQGNEKLFF	TGCAGCGTTCGACAGGGGAATGAAAAACTGTTTTTT
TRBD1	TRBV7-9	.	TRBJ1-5	CASSPGGDQPQHF	TGTGCCAGCAGCCCAGGGGGGGATCAGCCCCAGCATTTT
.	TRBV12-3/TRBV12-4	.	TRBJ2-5	CASARQVGETQYF	TGTGCCAGCGCCAGACAGGTCGGAGAGACCCAGTACTTC